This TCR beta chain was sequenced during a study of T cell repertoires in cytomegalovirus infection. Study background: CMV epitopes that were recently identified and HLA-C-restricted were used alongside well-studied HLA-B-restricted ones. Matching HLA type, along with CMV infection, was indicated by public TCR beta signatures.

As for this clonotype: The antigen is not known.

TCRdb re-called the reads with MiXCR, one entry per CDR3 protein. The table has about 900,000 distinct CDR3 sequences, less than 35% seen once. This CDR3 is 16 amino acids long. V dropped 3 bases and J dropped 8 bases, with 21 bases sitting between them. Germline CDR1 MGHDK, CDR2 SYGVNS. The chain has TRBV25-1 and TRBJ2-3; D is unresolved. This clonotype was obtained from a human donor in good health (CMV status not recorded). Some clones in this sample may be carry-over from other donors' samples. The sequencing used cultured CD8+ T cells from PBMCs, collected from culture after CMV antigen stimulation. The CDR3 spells CASSEASGRTQITQYF. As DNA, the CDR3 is TGTGCCAGCAGTGAGGCTTCAGGACGTACACAGATTACGCAGTATTTT.